Sequencing of this TCR beta chain was carried out in a study of CD8+ T cells in alopecia areata. Study as a whole: Female C3H/HeJ mice aged about 7-10 weeks received skin from spontaneously alopecic C3H/HeJ graft donors aged about 6-12 months.

RNA extraction was followed by reverse transcription into cDNA, which acted as the sequencing template. Assay used: immunoSEQ multiplex PCR; TCRdb lists only in-frame clones, some missing. The sample includes over 250,000 clones, none of them occurring once. The CDR3 loop spans 13 amino acids. Germline CDR1 is FNHDT and CDR2 is SITEND (reference sequence). Trimming shortened V by 5 bases and J by 0 bases, and 7 bases separated the two germline ends. Combined cutaneous lymph node cells underwent sorting by CD4, CD8alpha, NKG2D, NKG2ACE and additional markers. This clone has more than one count but fewer than ten. Any gene name here is a mouse gene name. The read is 4 residues too short to cover the CDR3 end, so that end is filled in from the germline J gene.

The rearrangement links TRBV19 to TRBJ2-3, with D unclear. The receptor was isolated from a C3H/HeJ mouse with alopecia areata. For this strain, the MHC haplotype corresponds to H2-k. Sample: CD4+ T cells sorted from a lymph node. The CDR3 DNA, read in part, is TGTGCCAGCAGCACTTCTAGTGCAGAA. This gives the protein CASSTSSAE. The entire CDR3 protein reads CASSTSSAETLYF.